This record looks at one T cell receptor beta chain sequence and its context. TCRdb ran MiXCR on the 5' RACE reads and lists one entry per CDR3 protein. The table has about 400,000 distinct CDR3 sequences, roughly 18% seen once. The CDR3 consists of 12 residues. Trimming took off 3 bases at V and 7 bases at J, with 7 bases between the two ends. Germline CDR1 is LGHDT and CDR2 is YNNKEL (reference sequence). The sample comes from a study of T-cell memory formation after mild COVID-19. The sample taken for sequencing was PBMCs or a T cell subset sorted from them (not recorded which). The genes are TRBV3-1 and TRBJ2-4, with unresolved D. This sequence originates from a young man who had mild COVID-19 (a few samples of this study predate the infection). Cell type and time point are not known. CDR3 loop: CASSHSANIQYF. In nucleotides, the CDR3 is TGTGCCAGCAGCCATTCAGCGAACATTCAGTACTTC.